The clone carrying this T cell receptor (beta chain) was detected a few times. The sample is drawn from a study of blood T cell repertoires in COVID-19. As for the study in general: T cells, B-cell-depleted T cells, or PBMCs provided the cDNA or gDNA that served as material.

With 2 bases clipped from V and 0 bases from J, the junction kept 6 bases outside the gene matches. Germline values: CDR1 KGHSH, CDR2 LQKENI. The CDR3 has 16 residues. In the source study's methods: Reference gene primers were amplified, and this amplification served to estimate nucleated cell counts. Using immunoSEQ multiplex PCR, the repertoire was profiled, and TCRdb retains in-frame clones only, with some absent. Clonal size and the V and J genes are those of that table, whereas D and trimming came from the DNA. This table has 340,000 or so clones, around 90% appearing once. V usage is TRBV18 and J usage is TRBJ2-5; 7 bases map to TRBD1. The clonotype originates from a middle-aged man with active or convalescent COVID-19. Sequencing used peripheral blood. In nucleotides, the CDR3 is TGTGCCAGCTCACCAGGGACAGTGGAGGACCAAGAGACCCAGTACTTC. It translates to CASSPGTVEDQETQYF.